This T cell receptor (beta chain) was captured in a study of blood T cell repertoires in COVID-19. Under the authors' procedure: Researchers report that nucleated cell counts were estimated from reference gene primer amplification. Sequencing used immunoSEQ multiplex PCR; TCRdb keeps in-frame clones, though not all of them. The DNA gave D and trimming, while V, J and clone size come from that table. Of about 90,000 clones in the sample, approximately 86% were seen once. This CDR3 is 15 amino acids long. Germline CDR1 reads SGHNT; CDR2 reads YYREEE (reference sequence). V shed 4 bases, J shed 3 bases, and the junction held 8 bases outside the gene matches.

The V gene is TRBV5-4, the J gene TRBJ1-2; TRBD1 agrees at 8 bases. The clonotype was recovered from a man aged 50-60 years with acute or convalescent COVID-19. Source material: peripheral blood. The CDR3 is CASSTGQGGDYGYTF. CDR3 sequence (DNA): TGTGCCAGCAGCACCGGACAGGGAGGTGACTATGGCTACACCTTC.